These T cell receptor beta chains were read from a single sample in a study of beta chain features in type 1 diabetes. Clones were read by immunoSEQ multiplex PCR, and TCRdb kept only the in-frame ones, dropping some. The table records 38,000 or so clones, 64% of them present only once. The sample consisted of Tregs from blood. The receptors here all came from a woman between 25 and 40 years old in good health. CDR3s include the opening cysteine and the closing phenylalanine or tryptophan. D genes are given only for firm matches. Clone size is given for some rows only: seen once, a few or many times, or a class if the clone is expanded.

abundance,v_gene,d_gene,j_gene,CDR3aa,CDR3nt
-,TRBV4-3,TRBD2,TRBJ2-1,CASSQGSGSIGSEQFF,TGCGCCAGCAGCCAAGGTAGCGGGAGTATAGGTAGTGAGCAGTTCTTC
-,TRBV5-1,TRBD1,TRBJ2-7,CASSRQGLYEQYF,TGCGCCAGCAGCCGACAGGGCCTCTACGAGCAGTACTTC
few,TRBV5-1,TRBD2,TRBJ2-3,CASSWTTSDTQYF,TGCGCCAGCAGCTGGACGACTAGCGACACGCAGTATTTT
-,TRBV5-4,-,TRBJ1-2,CASSLAAGGRAIDNYGYTF,TGTGCCAGCAGCTTGGCGGCGGGGGGCAGGGCCATTGATAACTATGGCTACACCTTC
-,TRBV9,TRBD1,TRBJ2-7,CASSAYRDRAYEQYF,TGTGCCAGCAGCGCCTACCGGGACAGGGCCTACGAGCAGTACTTC
-,TRBV6-1,TRBD2,TRBJ2-3,CASSEAGTSGGTDPQYF,TGTGCCAGCAGTGAAGCGGGGACTAGCGGGGGCACAGATCCGCAGTATTTT
-,TRBV4-3,TRBD1,TRBJ1-2,CASSQDRGTDYGYTF,TGCGCCAGCAGCCAAGATCGCGGGACAGATTATGGCTACACCTTC
-,TRBV28,TRBD2,TRBJ2-6,CASSQLAGRSGANVLTF,TGTGCCAGCAGCCAACTAGCGGGGCGCTCTGGGGCCAACGTCCTGACTTTC
few,TRBV28,-,TRBJ2-7,CASSAQGTVAASSGYEQYF,TGTGCCAGCAGTGCACAGGGAACAGTCGCAGCGTCCTCGGGGTACGAGCAGTACTTC
few,TRBV29-1,TRBD1,TRBJ2-7,CSVRLRGQNYEQYF,TGCAGCGTTCGGCTTAGGGGACAGAACTACGAGCAGTACTTC
-,TRBV5-4,TRBD2,TRBJ2-1,CASNLASGRIETLF,TGTGCCAGCAATCTGGCTAGCGGGAGGATCGAGACGCTCTTC
-,TRBV7-2,-,TRBJ2-3,CASSSVPRGLGSTDTQYF,TGTGCCAGCAGCTCCGTACCCCGAGGACTGGGGAGCACAGATACGCAGTATTTT
-,TRBV28,-,TRBJ1-1,CASSSSAEAFF,TGTGCCAGCAGTTCCAGTGCTGAAGCTTTCTTT
-,TRBV7-9,TRBD2,TRBJ2-7,CASSLVLVAGSYEQYF,TGTGCCAGCAGCTTAGTCTTGGTAGCGGGATCATACGAGCAGTACTTC
once,TRBV18,TRBD2,TRBJ2-3,CASSPGLAGGTQYF,TGTGCCAGCTCACCGGGACTAGCGGGAGGGACGCAGTATTTT
-,TRBV28,TRBD1,TRBJ2-3,CASSLQGTGPTDTQYF,TGTGCCAGCAGTTTACAAGGGACAGGGCCCACAGATACGCAGTATTTT
-,TRBV29-1,-,TRBJ1-2,CSVETWGVPGAYTF,TGCAGCGTTGAAACCTGGGGGGTTCCGGGCGCCTACACCTTC
once,TRBV7-2,-,TRBJ2-1,CASSFSSIYNEQFF,TGTGCCAGCAGCTTCAGTTCCATATACAATGAGCAGTTCTTC
few,TRBV19,TRBD1,TRBJ1-5,CASSIAGQGSNQPQHF,TGTGCCAGTAGTATAGCAGGACAGGGTAGCAATCAGCCCCAGCATTTT
-,TRBV4-2,TRBD1,TRBJ2-2,CASSQDRDSTTGELFF,TGTGCCAGCAGCCAAGATAGGGACAGCACCACCGGGGAGCTGTTTTTT
-,TRBV11-2,TRBD1,TRBJ2-7,CASSLNRRGQGGSYEQYF,TGTGCCAGCAGCTTAAACCGCAGGGGGCAGGGGGGATCCTACGAGCAGTACTTC
-,TRBV7-2,TRBD2,TRBJ2-1,CASSLAPRLAANEQFF,TGTGCCAGCAGCTTAGCGCCGAGACTAGCGGCCAATGAGCAGTTCTTC
-,TRBV7-2,TRBD2,TRBJ2-3,CASGGADTQYF,TGTGCCAGCGGGGGGGCAGATACGCAGTATTTT
few,TRBV11-2,TRBD2,TRBJ2-7,CASSLGASGNSYEQYF,TGTGCCAGCAGCTTAGGGGCTAGCGGGAACTCCTACGAGCAGTACTTC
-,TRBV5-4,-,TRBJ2-1,CASSFGRGSYNEQFF,TGTGCCAGCAGCTTTGGTCGCGGTTCCTACAATGAGCAGTTCTTC
-,TRBV11-1,-,TRBJ2-7,CASSQGGTYEQYF,TGTGCCAGCAGTCAGGGAGGTACCTACGAGCAGTACTTC
-,TRBV28,-,TRBJ2-5,CASTVKSLETQYF,TGTGCCAGCACGGTAAAATCTTTAGAGACCCAGTACTTC
-,TRBV27,-,TRBJ2-1,CASSRLIGSSYNEQFF,TGTGCCAGCAGCCGCCTTATCGGGAGCTCCTACAATGAGCAGTTCTTC
-,TRBV15,TRBD2,TRBJ2-3,CATSRDIGRADTQYF,TGTGCCACCAGCAGAGATATCGGGAGGGCCGATACGCAGTATTTT
-,TRBV9,TRBD1,TRBJ1-1,CASSVEGLVPGQGIEAFF,TGTGCCAGCAGCGTAGAGGGATTGGTGCCGGGACAGGGGATTGAAGCTTTCTTT
-,TRBV6-5,TRBD1,TRBJ2-1,CASRKDRARVNEQFF,TGTGCCAGCAGGAAGGACAGGGCACGGGTCAATGAGCAGTTCTTC
-,TRBV6-6,TRBD1,TRBJ1-5,CASSYLLDRVNQPQHF,TGTGCCAGCAGTTACCTTCTTGACAGGGTCAATCAGCCCCAGCATTTT
-,TRBV7-9,TRBD1,TRBJ1-1,CASSSQPGGTEAFF,TGTGCCAGCAGCTCTCAGCCAGGGGGTACTGAAGCTTTCTTT
-,TRBV6-5,TRBD1,TRBJ1-2,CASNTGGGNYGYTF,TGTGCCAGCAATACAGGGGGCGGAAACTATGGCTACACCTTC
-,TRBV6-6,-,TRBJ2-6,CASSYPQGSGANVLTF,TGTGCCAGCAGTTATCCCCAGGGATCTGGGGCCAACGTCCTGACTTTC
once,TRBV5-1,-,TRBJ2-7,CASSLGPTGQDYEQYF,TGCGCCAGCAGCTTGGGCCCTACAGGGCAGGACTACGAGCAGTACTTC
-,TRBV7-3,TRBD1,TRBJ2-3,CASSRKTGSHTDTQYF,TGTGCCAGCAGCAGAAAGACAGGGTCCCACACAGATACGCAGTATTTT